Listed here are 26 T cell receptor beta chains from one sample, sequenced in a study of cytomegalovirus exposure and HLA in healthy donors. Primers: 60 Vbeta forward and 13 Jbeta reverse. Clones were read by immunoSEQ multiplex PCR, and TCRdb kept only the in-frame ones, dropping some. The sample contains under 200,000 clones, approximately 78% of which appear only once. Sequenced material: PBMCs. The receptors originated from a male donor in good health and CMV-seropositive.

In its sample, this clone ranks as medium-sized. J is TRBJ2-7 and V is TRBV6-1, with 9 bases aligning to TRBD1. Trimming removed 11 bases from V and 8 bases from J; junction bases left unmatched: 10. Germline CDR1 MNHNS, CDR2 SASEGT. The CDR3 contains 12 residues. The CDR3 here is CAGGVGTGQQYF. CDR3 DNA: TGTGCCGGAGGGGTTGGGACAGGGCAGCAGTACTTC.

This chain links TRBV5-1 with TRBJ2-1; TRBD2 matches at 12 bases. J lost 0 bases, V lost 6 bases, and 16 bases had no gene match. This CDR3 is built from 20 residues. Germline CDR1 is SGHRS and CDR2 is YFSETQ. The DNA for the CDR3 is TGCGCCAGCAATCCCTCCGCTAGCGGGAGGGCCACGGGCTCCTACAATGAGCAGTTCTTC. It codes for CASNPSASGRATGSYNEQFF.

The J gene is TRBJ2-3, the V gene TRBV5-1, with 12 positions matching TRBD2. The V and J ends lost 1 base and 2 bases, in that order; junction bases with no gene match: 8. Per the germline V gene, CDR1 is SGHRS and CDR2 is YFSETQ. This CDR3 comprises 18 residues. In nucleotides, the CDR3 is TGCGCCAGCAGCTTGACCCGACTAGCGGGGGACCCCACAGATACGCAGTATTTT. Amino acid sequence: CASSLTRLAGDPTDTQYF.

The rearrangement uses TRBV6-6 and TRBJ2-5; 7 bases line up with TRBD1. The CDR3 length is 14 residues. V was clipped by 2 bases and J by 5 bases; unmatched bases: 5. Germline V lookup: CDR1 MNHNY, CDR2 SVGAGI (reference sequence). CDR3 sequence reads: CASSYNRGLETQYF. Here the CDR3 DNA reads TGTGCCAGCAGTTACAATAGGGGGCTTGAGACCCAGTACTTC.

The rearrangement joins TRBV7-9 to TRBJ2-1; 14 bases align to TRBD2. The CDR3 spans 17 residues. The ends lost 5 bases at V and 7 bases at J; junction bases unmatched: 10. Germline V gene lookup returns CDR1 SEHNR and CDR2 FQNEAQ (reference sequence). The CDR3: CASSPAGLAGGMNEQFF. The DNA for the CDR3 is TGTGCCAGCAGCCCTGCCGGACTAGCGGGAGGTATGAATGAGCAGTTCTTC.

This clone showed up just a few times. V is TRBV6-5 and J is TRBJ1-5, with D unclear. Germline V gene lookup returns CDR1 MNHEY and CDR2 SVGAGI. V lost 4 bases, J lost 7 bases, and 14 bases lay in between. The CDR3 consists of 14 residues. DNA for the CDR3: TGTGCCAGCAGTTCGGAGGGAAAGTGGCAGCCCCAGCATTTT. Translated, it gives CASSSEGKWQPQHF.

This sequence joins TRBV7-6 and TRBJ2-2; D gene unclear. Per germline, CDR1 SGHVS and CDR2 FNYEAQ. This CDR3 has 11 amino acids. V was clipped by 5 bases and J by 4 bases, with 2 bases between them. The CDR3 protein is CASSLTGELFF. Here the CDR3 DNA reads TGTGCCAGCAGCCTCACCGGGGAGCTGTTTTTT.

This clone was observed a single time. V gene TRBV11-2 combines with J gene TRBJ1-1; 10 bases agree with TRBD1. Germline lookup yields CDR1 SGHAT and CDR2 FQNNGV. This CDR3 comprises 16 residues. V dropped 0 bases and J dropped 5; count of bases not matched to a gene: 6. Written as DNA, the CDR3 is TGTGCCAGCAGCTTAGATCAGGGACAGGGGAAGACTGAAGCTTTCTTT. It translates to CASSLDQGQGKTEAFF. The full variable domain, in which reference TRBV11-2 and TRBJ1-1 provide the parts outside the CDR3, is EAGVAQSPRYKIIEKRQSVAFWCNPISGHATLYWYQQILGQGPKLLIQFQNNGVVDDSQLPKDRFSAERLKGVDSTLKIQPAKLEDSAVYLCASSLDQGQGKTEAFFGQGTRLTVV.

V usage is TRBV25-1 and J usage is TRBJ2-7; 7 positions match TRBD1. The CDR3 contains 17 residues. Per the germline V gene, CDR1 is MGHDK and CDR2 is SYGVNS. Trimming took 4 bases from V and 0 from J; bases not matched to a gene: 12. CDR3 DNA sequence: TGTGCCAGCAGTGGGTGGGAACCGGGACAGCTCTCCTACGAGCAGTACTTC. Its translation: CASSGWEPGQLSYEQYF.

This clone appeared a single time. This chain uses TRBV5-4 with TRBJ1-6; no clear D gene. CDR1 is SGHNT, CDR2 YYREEE, per germline (reference sequence). This CDR3 region has 13 residues. V lost 0 bases to trimming and J lost 10 bases, with 8 bases between them. The CDR3 bases are TGTGCCAGCAGCTTGGGGGCCCCCTCACCCCTCCACTTT. Residues: CASSLGAPSPLHF.

The chain carries TRBV4-2 and TRBJ1-2; 12 bases agree with TRBD1. V shed 4 bases, J shed 8 bases, and the junction held 5 bases outside the gene matches. This CDR3 contains 14 residues. The germline CDR1 and CDR2 sequences are LGHNA and YNFKEQ. The CDR3 nucleotides are TGTGCCAGCAGCCCGGGACAGGGGGCGTTGGGCTACACCTTC. Protein sequence: CASSPGQGALGYTF.

This clone was recorded once. This chain uses TRBV9 with TRBJ1-1; 9 bases align to TRBD1. J was trimmed by 8 bases and V by 0 bases; bases with no gene match: 2. This CDR3 is 13 amino acids long. Germline CDR1 SGDLS, CDR2 YYNGEE. The CDR3 nucleotides are TGTGCCAGCAGCGTAGGAGACAGGGGGGAAGCTTTCTTT. It is translated as CASSVGDRGEAFF.

J is TRBJ1-5 and V is TRBV25-1; possible D gene TRBD1, 6 bases. The CDR3 runs 16 residues. The V end was cut by 3 bases, the J end by 5 bases, with 17 bases between. Germline values: CDR1 MGHDK, CDR2 SYGVNS. The CDR3 spells CASSDIPGHRYQPQHF. The CDR3 bases are TGTGCCAGCAGTGACATACCGGGACACCGGTATCAGCCCCAGCATTTT.

The V and J genes are TRBV4-3 and TRBJ1-4; TRBD1 is a possible D gene (6 bases). Germline values: CDR1 LGHNA, CDR2 YSLEER. CDR3 length equals 16 residues. V shed 0 bases and J shed 8 bases, with 16 bases lying between them. DNA for the CDR3: TGCGCCAGCAGCCAAGATCGATTTCAGGGGCAAGAAAAACTGTTTTTT. Protein: CASSQDRFQGQEKLFF.

The gene calls are TRBV27 and TRBJ2-1; TRBD2 matches at 8 bases. The trim removed 4 bases at V and 0 bases at J, leaving 8 bases unmatched. The CDR3 loop spans 17 amino acids. Germline CDR1 MNHEY, CDR2 SMNVEV (reference sequence). DNA of the CDR3: TGTGCCAGCAGTTACCCCCCGGGACTAGGCTCCTACAATGAGCAGTTCTTC. This codes for CASSYPPGLGSYNEQFF.

The rearrangement uses TRBV4-2 and TRBJ1-2; TRBD1 matches at 8 bases. The V gene's germline CDR1 is LGHNA and CDR2 YNFKEQ. J was trimmed by 6 bases and V by 2 bases; bases with no gene match: 8. The CDR3 runs 15 residues. This CDR3 is CASSQIDRGTNGYTF. The CDR3 DNA reads as TGTGCCAGCAGCCAAATAGACAGGGGTACCAATGGCTACACCTTC.

This clone was detected only a few times. The J gene is TRBJ2-7, the V gene TRBV6-1, with 7 nucleotides matching TRBD1. After removal of 8 bases from V and 1 base from J, the junction contained 11 bases not matched to a gene. The CDR3 length is 15 residues. Germline assignment: CDR1 MNHNS and CDR2 SASEGT. CDR3 region: CASGRGGIGSYEQYF. The DNA for the CDR3 is TGTGCCAGCGGCCGAGGGGGCATAGGATCCTACGAGCAGTACTTC.

This chain joins TRBV6-1 and TRBJ2-7; D perhaps matches TRBD1 (6 bases). Per the germline V gene, CDR1 is MNHNS and CDR2 is SASEGT. V was clipped by 2 bases and J by 3 bases, with 14 bases between them. The CDR3 length is 15 residues. The CDR3: CASSERSGQLYEQYF. The CDR3 DNA is TGTGCCAGCAGTGAACGCTCAGGACAGCTCTACGAGCAGTACTTC.

The J gene is TRBJ2-5, the V gene TRBV13; tentative D call: TRBD1 (5 bases). CDR1 and CDR2 (germline): PRHDT, FYEKMQ (reference sequence). The CDR3 is made up of 17 amino acids. Trimming pared 5 bases from V and 2 bases from J, leaving 21 bases between. The CDR3 here is CASSPLPTLPGQETQYF. In DNA, the CDR3 is TGTGCCAGCAGCCCCCTGCCCACGTTGCCAGGGCAAGAGACCCAGTACTTC.

The V call is TRBV19, the J call TRBJ2-5; 9 nucleotides line up with TRBD1. The CDR3 is 15 residues long. Germline V gene data show CDR1 as LNHDA and CDR2 as SQIVND (reference sequence). The V segment lost 4 bases and the J segment 4 bases; nucleotides outside the gene matches: 7. CDR3 nucleotide sequence: TGTGCCAGTAGTACCGGACAGGGGAAGGGAGAGACCCAGTACTTC. This gives the protein CASSTGQGKGETQYF.

The chain carries TRBV11-2 and TRBJ2-7, with TRBD2 matching 9 bases. The CDR3 sequence is 16 residues long. Germline CDR1 reads SGHAT; CDR2 reads FQNNGV. Trimming at V came to 1 base and at J to 2 bases, leaving 6 bases not matched to a gene. CDR3 amino acids: CASSLVGSGGTYEQYF. CDR3 sequence (DNA): TGTGCCAGCAGCTTAGTAGGGAGCGGGGGGACCTACGAGCAGTACTTC.

The rearrangement uses TRBV7-9 and TRBJ2-5; 9 nucleotides line up with TRBD2. The last part of the DNA fits TRBJ2-7 better; the J call may be wrong. The CDR3 spans 16 residues. Germline V gene sequence: CDR1 SEHNR, CDR2 FQNEAQ (reference sequence). The chain's CDR3 is CASSLALAGVAYEQYF. The CDR3 DNA sequence: TGTGCCAGCAGCTTAGCCTTAGCGGGAGTGGCTTACGAGCAGTACTTC.

This chain connects TRBV7-9 to TRBJ1-1; D might be TRBD1 (5 bases). This CDR3 contains 13 residues. The germline V gene encodes CDR1 SEHNR and CDR2 FQNEAQ (reference sequence). V lost 1 base to trimming and J lost 6 bases, with 9 bases between them. This chain's CDR3 is CASSLEGDSEAFF. In nucleotides, the CDR3 is TGTGCCAGCAGCTTAGAAGGGGATTCTGAAGCTTTCTTT.

The J gene is TRBJ1-4, the V gene TRBV4-1; 7 positions match TRBD1. V was clipped by 0 bases and J by 6 bases; unmatched bases: 10. In germline, CDR1 is MGHRA, CDR2 YSYEKL. The CDR3 is 17 amino acids. CDR3 DNA sequence: TGCGCCAGCAGCCAAGATAGGGGCGGGGACAGCCATGAAAAACTGTTTTTT. This translates into CASSQDRGGDSHEKLFF.

Concerning this clone itself: Relative to the germline gene, one junction end is altered; a read error may explain this. The chain is built from TRBV6-5 and TRBJ1-2; no definite D call. Germline V CDR1 and CDR2: MNHEY, SVGAGI. The CDR3 has 14 residues. CDR3 nucleotides: TGTGCCAGCAGTTACTCACGAGGGAACTATGGCTACGCCTTC. It specifies CASSYSRGNYGYAF.

DNA for the CDR3: TGTGCCAGCAGAAGTGACAGGGGCAATCAGCCCCAGCATTTT. Translation gives CASRSDRGNQPQHF. The rearrangement uses TRBV7-2 and TRBJ1-5; 7 positions match TRBD1. V trimming: 6 bases; J trimming: 2 bases; junction bases outside the gene matches: 4. CDR1 and CDR2 (germline): SGHTA, FQGNSA. CDR3 length equals 14 residues.